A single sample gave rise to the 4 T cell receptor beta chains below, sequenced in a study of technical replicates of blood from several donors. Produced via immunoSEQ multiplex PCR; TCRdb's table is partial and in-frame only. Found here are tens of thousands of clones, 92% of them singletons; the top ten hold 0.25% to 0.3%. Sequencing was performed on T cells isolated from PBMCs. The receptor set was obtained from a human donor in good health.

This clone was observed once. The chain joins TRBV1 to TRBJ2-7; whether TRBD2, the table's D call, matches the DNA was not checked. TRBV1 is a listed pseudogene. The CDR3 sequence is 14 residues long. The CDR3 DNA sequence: TGCACCAGCAGCCCGATCCGGGTCTACTACGAGCAGTACTTC. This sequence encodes CTSSPIRVYYEQYF.

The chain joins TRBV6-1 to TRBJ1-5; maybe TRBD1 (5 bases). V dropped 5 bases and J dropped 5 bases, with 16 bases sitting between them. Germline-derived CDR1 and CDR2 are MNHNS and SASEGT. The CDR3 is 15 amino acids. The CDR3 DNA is TGTGCCAGCAGTCGGGTTCGGGGCGGGGATCAGCCCCAGCATTTT. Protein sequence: CASSRVRGGDQPQHF.

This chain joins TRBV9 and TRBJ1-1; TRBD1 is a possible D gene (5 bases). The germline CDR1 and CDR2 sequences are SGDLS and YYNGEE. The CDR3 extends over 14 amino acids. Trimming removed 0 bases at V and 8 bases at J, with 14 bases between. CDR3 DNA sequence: TGTGCCAGCAGCGTAGGGGGGGGAACTATGGAAGCTTTCTTT. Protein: CASSVGGGTMEAFF.

The CDR3 sequence is CASSFGGYSTDTQYF. In DNA, the CDR3 is TGTGCCAGCAGCTTCGGAGGGTATAGCACAGATACGCAGTATTTT. The V call is TRBV11-2, the J call TRBJ2-3, with a possible D match to TRBD2 (6 bases). Germline V CDR1 and CDR2: SGHAT, FQNNGV. The CDR3 totals 15 residues. V lost 3 bases and J lost 0, with 10 bases in between.